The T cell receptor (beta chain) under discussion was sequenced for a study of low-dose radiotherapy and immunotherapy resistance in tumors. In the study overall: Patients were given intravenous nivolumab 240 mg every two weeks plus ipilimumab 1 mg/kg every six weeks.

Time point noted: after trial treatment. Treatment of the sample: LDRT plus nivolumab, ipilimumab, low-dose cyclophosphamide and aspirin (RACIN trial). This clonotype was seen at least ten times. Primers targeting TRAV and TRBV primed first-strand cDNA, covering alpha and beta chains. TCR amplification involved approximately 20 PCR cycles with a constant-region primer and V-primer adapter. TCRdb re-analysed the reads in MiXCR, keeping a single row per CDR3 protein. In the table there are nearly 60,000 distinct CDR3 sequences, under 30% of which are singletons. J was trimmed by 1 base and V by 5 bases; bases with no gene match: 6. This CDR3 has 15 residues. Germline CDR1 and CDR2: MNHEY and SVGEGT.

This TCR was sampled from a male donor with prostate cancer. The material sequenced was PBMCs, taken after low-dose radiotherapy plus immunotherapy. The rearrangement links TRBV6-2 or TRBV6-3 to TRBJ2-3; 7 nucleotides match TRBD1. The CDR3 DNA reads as TGTGCCAGCAGTGAAGCCGGGACAGGCACAGATACGCAGTATTTT. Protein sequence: CASSEAGTGTDTQYF.